The present TCR beta chain was sequenced within a study of CD8 T cells in ankylosing spondylitis. Overall study findings and caveats: One TCR beta motif, made up of roughly eight highly homologous variants, appeared characteristic of ankylosing spondylitis blood.

TCRdb passed the 5' RACE reads through MiXCR, listing each CDR3 protein once. The sample lists under 450,000 distinct CDR3 sequences, roughly 18% seen once, with just over 1% in the top ten. This clonotype was seen a handful of times. The antigen remains unidentified. Looked up from germline, CDR1 is MDHEN and CDR2 is SYDVKM. The CDR3 runs to 16 residues. The V gene lost 3 bases and the J gene lost 2 bases, with 16 bases spanning the gap. This chain connects TRBV28 to TRBJ2-5; D may be TRBD1 (5 bases). Sequencing was done on a sample of blood, either unsorted or a sorted T cell fraction (not recorded which). The receptor was derived from a male donor with ankylosing spondylitis. This CDR3 is CASSLAGPTLQETQYF. CDR3 coding DNA: TGTGCCAGCAGTTTGGCAGGGCCAACCCTTCAAGAGACCCAGTACTTC.